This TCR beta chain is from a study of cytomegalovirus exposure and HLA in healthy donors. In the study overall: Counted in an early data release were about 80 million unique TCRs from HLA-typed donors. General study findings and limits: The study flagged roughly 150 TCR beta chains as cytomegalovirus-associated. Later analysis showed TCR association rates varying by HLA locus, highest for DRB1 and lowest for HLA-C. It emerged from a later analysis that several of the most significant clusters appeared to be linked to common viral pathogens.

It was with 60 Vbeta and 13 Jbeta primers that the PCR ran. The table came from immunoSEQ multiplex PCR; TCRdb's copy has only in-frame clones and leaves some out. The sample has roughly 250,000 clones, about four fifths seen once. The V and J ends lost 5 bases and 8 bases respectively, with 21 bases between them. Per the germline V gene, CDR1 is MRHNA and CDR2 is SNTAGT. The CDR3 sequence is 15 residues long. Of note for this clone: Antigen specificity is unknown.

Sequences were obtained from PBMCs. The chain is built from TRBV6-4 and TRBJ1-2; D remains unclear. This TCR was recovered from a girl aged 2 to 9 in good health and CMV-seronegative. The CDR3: CASSLAWPSAGGYTF. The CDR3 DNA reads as TGTGCCAGCAGTCTGGCTTGGCCCTCGGCGGGGGGCTACACCTTC.